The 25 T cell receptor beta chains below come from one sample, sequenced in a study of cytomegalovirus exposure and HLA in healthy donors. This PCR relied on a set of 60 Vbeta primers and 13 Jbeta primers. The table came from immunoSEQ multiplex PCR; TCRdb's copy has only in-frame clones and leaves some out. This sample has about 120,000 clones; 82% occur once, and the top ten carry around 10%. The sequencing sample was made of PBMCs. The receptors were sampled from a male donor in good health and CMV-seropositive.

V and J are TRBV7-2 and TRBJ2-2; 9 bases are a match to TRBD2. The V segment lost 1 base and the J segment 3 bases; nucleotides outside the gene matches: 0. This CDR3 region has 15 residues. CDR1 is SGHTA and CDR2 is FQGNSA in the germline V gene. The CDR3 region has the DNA TGTGCCAGCAGCTTAGTAGCGGGAGACACCGGGGAGCTGTTTTTT. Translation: CASSLVAGDTGELFF.

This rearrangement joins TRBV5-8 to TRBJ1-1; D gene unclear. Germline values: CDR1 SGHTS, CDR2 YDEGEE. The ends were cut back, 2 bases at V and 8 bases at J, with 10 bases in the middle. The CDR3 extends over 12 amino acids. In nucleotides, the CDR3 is TGTGCCAGCAGCTTCAGTGCCGGGGAAGCTTTCTTT. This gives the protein CASSFSAGEAFF.

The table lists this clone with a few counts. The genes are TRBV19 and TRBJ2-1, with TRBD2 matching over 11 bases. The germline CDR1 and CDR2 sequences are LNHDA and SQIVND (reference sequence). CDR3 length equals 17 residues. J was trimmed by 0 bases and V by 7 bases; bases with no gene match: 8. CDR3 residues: CASTWTSGSSSYNEQFF. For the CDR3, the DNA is TGTGCCAGTACCTGGACTAGCGGGTCCAGCTCCTACAATGAGCAGTTCTTC.

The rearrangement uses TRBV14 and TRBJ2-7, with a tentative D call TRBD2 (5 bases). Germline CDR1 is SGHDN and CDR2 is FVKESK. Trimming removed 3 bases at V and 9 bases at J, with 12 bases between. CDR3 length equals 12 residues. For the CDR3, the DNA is TGTGCCAGCAGCCACTCCCTCGGAGGGCAGTACTTC. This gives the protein CASSHSLGGQYF.

The CDR3, as DNA: TGTGCCAGCAGCTTAGCTGGGAGGTACTCCTACAATGAGCAGTTCTTC. Translated: CASSLAGRYSYNEQFF. The V and J genes are TRBV7-9 and TRBJ2-1; D possibly corresponds to TRBD2 (6 bases). Germline CDR1 and CDR2: SEHNR and FQNEAQ (reference sequence). The CDR3 length is 16 residues. Trimming left V 0 bases short and J 0 bases short, with 9 bases between.

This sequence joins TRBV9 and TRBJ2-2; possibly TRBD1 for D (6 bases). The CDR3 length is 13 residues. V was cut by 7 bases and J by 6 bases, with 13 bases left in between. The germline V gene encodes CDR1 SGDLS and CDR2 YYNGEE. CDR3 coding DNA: TGTGCCAGCGGGACATTATTCGCCGGGGAGCTGTTTTTT. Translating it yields CASGTLFAGELFF.

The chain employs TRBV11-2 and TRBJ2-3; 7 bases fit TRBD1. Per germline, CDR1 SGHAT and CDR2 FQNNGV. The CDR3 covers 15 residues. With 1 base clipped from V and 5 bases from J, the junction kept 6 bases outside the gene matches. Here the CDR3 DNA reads TGTGCCAGCAGCTTAGGCAGGGGGACCCTAGATACGCAGTATTTT. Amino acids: CASSLGRGTLDTQYF.

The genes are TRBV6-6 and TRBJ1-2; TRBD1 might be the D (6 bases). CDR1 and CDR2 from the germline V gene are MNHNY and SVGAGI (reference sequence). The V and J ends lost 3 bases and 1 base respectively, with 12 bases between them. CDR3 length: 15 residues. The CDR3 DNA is TGTGCCAGCAGTTATTCGGACAGATTTAACTATGGCTACACCTTC. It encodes CASSYSDRFNYGYTF.

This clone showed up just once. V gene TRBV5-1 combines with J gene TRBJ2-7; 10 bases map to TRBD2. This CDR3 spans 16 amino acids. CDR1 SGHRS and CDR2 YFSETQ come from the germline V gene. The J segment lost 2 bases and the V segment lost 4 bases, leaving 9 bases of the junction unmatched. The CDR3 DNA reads TGCGCCAGCAGCCCCGATAGGACTAGCGGACCCTACGAGCAGTACTTC. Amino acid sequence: CASSPDRTSGPYEQYF.

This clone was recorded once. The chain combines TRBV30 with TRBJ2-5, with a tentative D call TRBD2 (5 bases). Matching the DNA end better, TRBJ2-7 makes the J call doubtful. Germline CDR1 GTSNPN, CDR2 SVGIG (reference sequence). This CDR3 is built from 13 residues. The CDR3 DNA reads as TGTGCCTGGGACGCGGGCTTCTCTTACGAGCAGTACTTC. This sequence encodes CAWDAGFSYEQYF.

For the CDR3, the DNA is TGTGCCAGCAGTGAAACGGGACTAGTCAATGAGCAGTTCTTC. This codes for CASSETGLVNEQFF. V gene TRBV6-4 combines with J gene TRBJ2-1; 8 positions match TRBD2. Germline loops: CDR1 MRHNA, CDR2 SNTAGT. Losses at the gene ends were 3 bases for V and 6 bases for J; bases not matched to a gene: 4. CDR3 size: 14 residues.

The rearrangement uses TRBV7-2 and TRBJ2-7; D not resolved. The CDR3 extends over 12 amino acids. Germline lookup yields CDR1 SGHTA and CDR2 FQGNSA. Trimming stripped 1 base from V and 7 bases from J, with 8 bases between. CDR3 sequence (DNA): TGTGCCAGCAGCTTAGTATTCGGTGAGCAGTACTTC. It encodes CASSLVFGEQYF.

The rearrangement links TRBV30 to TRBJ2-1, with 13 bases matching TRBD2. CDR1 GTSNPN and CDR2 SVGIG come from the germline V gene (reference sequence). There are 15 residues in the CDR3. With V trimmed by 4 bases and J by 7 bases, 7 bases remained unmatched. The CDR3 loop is CAWNRGLAGENEQFF. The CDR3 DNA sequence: TGTGCCTGGAACCGAGGACTAGCGGGAGAGAATGAGCAGTTCTTC.

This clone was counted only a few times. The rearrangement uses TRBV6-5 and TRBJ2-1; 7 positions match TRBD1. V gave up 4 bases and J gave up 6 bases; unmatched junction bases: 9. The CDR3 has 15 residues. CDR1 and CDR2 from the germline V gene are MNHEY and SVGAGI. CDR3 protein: CASSSTGTVSNEQFF. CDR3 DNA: TGTGCCAGCAGTTCTACCGGGACAGTGTCCAATGAGCAGTTCTTC.

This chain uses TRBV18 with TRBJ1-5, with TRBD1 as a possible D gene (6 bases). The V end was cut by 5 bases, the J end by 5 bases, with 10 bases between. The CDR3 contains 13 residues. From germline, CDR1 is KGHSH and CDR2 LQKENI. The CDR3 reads CASSEGGDQPQHF. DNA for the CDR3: TGTGCCAGCTCAGAAGGGGGAGATCAGCCCCAGCATTTT.

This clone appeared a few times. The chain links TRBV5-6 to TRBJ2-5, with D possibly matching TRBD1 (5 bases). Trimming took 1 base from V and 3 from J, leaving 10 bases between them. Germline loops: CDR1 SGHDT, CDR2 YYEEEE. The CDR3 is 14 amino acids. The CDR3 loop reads CASSLSIGEETQYF. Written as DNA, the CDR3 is TGTGCCAGCAGCTTGAGTATAGGGGAAGAGACCCAGTACTTC.

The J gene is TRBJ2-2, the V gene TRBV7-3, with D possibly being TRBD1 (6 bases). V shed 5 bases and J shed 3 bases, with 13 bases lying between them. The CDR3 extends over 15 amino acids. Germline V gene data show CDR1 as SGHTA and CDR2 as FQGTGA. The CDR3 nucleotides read TGTGCCAGCAGCCCGACACAGGGTTACACCGGGGAGCTGTTTTTT. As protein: CASSPTQGYTGELFF.

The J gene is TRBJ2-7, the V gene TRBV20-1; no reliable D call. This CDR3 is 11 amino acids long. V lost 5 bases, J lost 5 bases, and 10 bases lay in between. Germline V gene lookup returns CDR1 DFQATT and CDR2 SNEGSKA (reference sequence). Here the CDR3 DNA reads TGCAGTGCTCTGGGCCTGAACGAGCAGTACTTC. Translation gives CSALGLNEQYF.

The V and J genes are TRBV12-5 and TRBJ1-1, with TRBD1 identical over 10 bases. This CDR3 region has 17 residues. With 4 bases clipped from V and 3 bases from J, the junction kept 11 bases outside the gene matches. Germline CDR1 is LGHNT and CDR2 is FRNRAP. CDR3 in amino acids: CASGSTRQGAQDTEAFF. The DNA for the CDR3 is TGTGCTAGTGGTTCGACCAGACAGGGGGCGCAGGACACTGAAGCTTTCTTT.

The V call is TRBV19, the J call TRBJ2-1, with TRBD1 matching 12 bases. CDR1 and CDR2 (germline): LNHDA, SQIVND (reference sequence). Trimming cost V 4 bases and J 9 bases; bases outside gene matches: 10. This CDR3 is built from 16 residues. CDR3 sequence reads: CASSRKTGTGGLEQFF. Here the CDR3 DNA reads TGTGCCAGTAGTAGAAAAACTGGGACAGGGGGCCTTGAGCAGTTCTTC.

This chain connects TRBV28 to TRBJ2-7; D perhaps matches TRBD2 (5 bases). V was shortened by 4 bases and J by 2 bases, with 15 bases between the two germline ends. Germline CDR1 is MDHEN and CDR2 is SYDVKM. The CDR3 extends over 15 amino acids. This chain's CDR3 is CASSSPGIRTYEQYF. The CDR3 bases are TGTGCCAGCAGTTCGCCGGGGATACGTACCTACGAGCAGTACTTC.

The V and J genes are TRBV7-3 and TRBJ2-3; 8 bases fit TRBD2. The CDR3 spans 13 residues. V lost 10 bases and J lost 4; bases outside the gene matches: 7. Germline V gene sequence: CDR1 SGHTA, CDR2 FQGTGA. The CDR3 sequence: CATSRGLADTQYF. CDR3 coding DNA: TGTGCCACCTCCCGGGGACTAGCAGATACGCAGTATTTT.

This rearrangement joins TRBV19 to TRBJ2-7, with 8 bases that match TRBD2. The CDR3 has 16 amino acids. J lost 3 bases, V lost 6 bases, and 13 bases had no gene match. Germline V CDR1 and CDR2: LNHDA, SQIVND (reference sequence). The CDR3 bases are TGTGCCAGTAGCCCGGGGGCGCGGGAGGTTCACTACGAGCAGTACTTC. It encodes CASSPGAREVHYEQYF.

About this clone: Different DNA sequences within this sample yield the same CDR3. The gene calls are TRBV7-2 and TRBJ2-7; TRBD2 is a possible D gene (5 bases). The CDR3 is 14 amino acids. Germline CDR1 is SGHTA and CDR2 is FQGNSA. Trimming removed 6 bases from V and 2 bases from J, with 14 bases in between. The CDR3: CASSLMAGAYEQYF. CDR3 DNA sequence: TGTGCCAGCAGTTTGATGGCGGGCGCCTACGAGCAGTACTTC.

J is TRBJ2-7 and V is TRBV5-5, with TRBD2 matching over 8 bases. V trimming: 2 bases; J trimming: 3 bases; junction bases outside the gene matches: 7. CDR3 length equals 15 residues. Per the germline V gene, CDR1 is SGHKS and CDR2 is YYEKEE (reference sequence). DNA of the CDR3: TGTGCCAGCAGCTTAGCGGGAGTGGGTTTCTACGAGCAGTACTTC. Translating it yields CASSLAGVGFYEQYF.